This note documents a single T cell receptor beta chain sequence. Antigen: not known. These data belong to a study of cytomegalovirus exposure and HLA in healthy donors. Study-level points and caveats: Earlier results showed most TCR beta V segments being productive about 90% or about 30% of the time. Analysis performed later found about 18,000 TCR beta sequences associated with HLA alleles at 0.05 false discovery rate. Based on reports, TCR beta sequences accurately predicted HLA-A and HLA-B alleles for most subjects.

Primers: 60 Vbeta forward and 13 Jbeta reverse. Only in-frame clones appear in the TCRdb table, and some are missing; sequencing was by immunoSEQ multiplex PCR. Here the sample table reports roughly 120,000 clones. Germline CDR1 is SNHLY and CDR2 is FYNNEI. Germline trimming cut 8 bases from V and 5 bases from J; bases unmatched to any gene: 11. There are 15 residues in the CDR3. The receptor was derived from a man aged 25 to 45 in good health and CMV-seronegative. This rearrangement joins TRBV2 to TRBJ2-7; TRBD2 matches at 11 bases. The sample was PBMCs. This chain's CDR3 is CASSSSGGPGDEQYF. CDR3 in DNA: TGTGCCAGCTCCTCTAGCGGGGGGCCGGGGGACGAGCAGTACTTC. The whole variable domain, remainder taken from reference TRBV2 and TRBJ2-7, is EPEVTQTPSHQVTQMGQEVILRCVPISNHLYFYWYRQILGQKVEFLVSFYNNEISEKSEIFDDQFSVERPDGSNFTLKIRSTKLEDSAMYFCASSSSGGPGDEQYFGPGTRLTVT.